The clone carrying this T cell receptor (beta chain) was observed at least ten times. Amplified TCR beta CDR3 regions came from RNA transcripts. Primed by the HTBI set, a first-round RT-PCR was run on the TCR CDR3. One entry per CDR3 protein, called by TCRdb with MiXCR from the multiplex PCR reads. The table records fewer than 600,000 distinct CDR3 sequences, approximately 14% of them present only once. A patient was excluded if there was uncontrolled infection, other autoimmune disease, pregnancy or lactation. These data come from a study of T cells in Graves' hyperthyroidism and ophthalmopathy. For the study at large: Specimen type is peripheral blood, collected at initial diagnosis prior to any treatment.

This CDR3 comprises 13 residues. Trimming shortened V by 3 bases and J by 7 bases, and 10 bases separated the two germline ends. Germline lookup yields CDR1 SNHLY and CDR2 FYNNEI. This sequence was found in a woman in her late teens or twenties with Graves' hyperthyroidism. Sequenced sample: blood. The chain joins TRBV2 to TRBJ1-3; D is possibly TRBD1 (6 bases). The CDR3 loop is CASSERGRNTIYF. Here the CDR3 DNA reads TGTGCCAGCAGTGAGCGGGGGCGGAACACCATATATTTT. Full variable domain (missing parts from reference TRBV2 and TRBJ1-3): EPEVTQTPSHQVTQMGQEVILRCVPISNHLYFYWYRQILGQKVEFLVSFYNNEISEKSEIFDDQFSVERPDGSNFTLKIRSTKLEDSAMYFCASSERGRNTIYFGEGSWLTVV.